These 25 T cell receptor beta chains originate from one sample sequenced in a study of blood T cell repertoires in COVID-19. Profiled with immunoSEQ multiplex PCR; TCRdb holds only in-frame clones, not every one. This table has around 200,000 clones, around 85% appearing once. Material: peripheral blood. These TCRs come from a man aged 70 or older with active or convalescent COVID-19.

This clone occurred once. The gene calls are TRBV6-6 and TRBJ2-3; 14 positions match TRBD2. V shed 5 bases, J shed 4 bases, and the junction held 5 bases outside the gene matches. This CDR3 contains 16 residues. Germline lookup yields CDR1 MNHNY and CDR2 SVGAGI (reference sequence). The CDR3: CASSKTSGGASDTQYF. CDR3 sequence (DNA): TGTGCCAGCAGTAAGACTAGCGGGGGGGCTTCAGATACGCAGTATTTT.

The chain carries TRBV4-1 and TRBJ1-5, with D uncertain. V lost 3 bases to trimming and J lost 1 base, with 16 bases between them. The CDR3 runs to 17 residues. Looked up from germline, CDR1 is MGHRA and CDR2 is YSYEKL. The CDR3 here is CASSHPIRGGSNQPQHF. In DNA form, the CDR3 reads TGCGCCAGCAGCCACCCCATTCGGGGTGGAAGCAATCAGCCCCAGCATTTT.

CDR3 amino acids: CASSPTGLMNTEAFF. CDR3 DNA sequence: TGTGCCAGCAGCCCTACAGGTTTAATGAACACTGAAGCTTTCTTT. The chain combines TRBV7-2 with TRBJ1-1; perhaps TRBD1 as D (5 bases). V gave up 5 bases and J gave up 0 bases, with 13 bases separating them. The CDR3 is made up of 15 amino acids. CDR1 and CDR2 from the germline V gene are SGHTA and FQGNSA.

V is TRBV5-1 and J is TRBJ1-1; maybe TRBD1 (5 bases). The V end lost 5 bases, the J end lost 5 bases, and 13 bases lay between the germline ends. The V gene's germline CDR1 is SGHRS and CDR2 YFSETQ. The CDR3 runs to 13 residues. CDR3 DNA: TGCGCCAGCAGACAGGCCCCCGTTACTGAAGCTTTCTTT. It specifies CASRQAPVTEAFF.

This chain links TRBV6-5 with TRBJ1-1, with D possibly matching TRBD1 (6 bases). CDR1 and CDR2 from the germline V gene are MNHEY and SVGAGI. Trimming shortened V by 5 bases and J by 10 bases, and 11 bases separated the two germline ends. The CDR3 sequence is 11 residues long. The CDR3 coding sequence is TGTGCCAGCAGTACAGGGTTCGGAGCTTTCTTT. Its translation is CASSTGFGAFF.

This clone was seen a handful of times. The chain employs TRBV14 and TRBJ2-2, with TRBD2 matching 7 bases. J lost 7 bases, V lost 4 bases, and 6 bases had no gene match. The germline V gene has CDR1 SGHDN and CDR2 FVKESK. The CDR3 loop spans 14 amino acids. The CDR3 DNA follows: TGTGCCAGCAGCCGGGGGGGTACGATCGGGGAGCTGTTTTTT. This codes for CASSRGGTIGELFF.

CDR3 region: CASSTQRGRYEQFF. CDR3 coding DNA: TGTGCCAGTAGTACCCAACGGGGGAGGTATGAGCAGTTCTTC. The V gene is TRBV19, the J gene TRBJ2-1; D perhaps matches TRBD2 (6 bases). Per the germline V gene, CDR1 is LNHDA and CDR2 is SQIVND (reference sequence). Trimming took off 4 bases at V and 8 bases at J, with 15 bases between the two ends. There are 14 residues in the CDR3. Full variable domain (remainder filled in from reference TRBV19 and TRBJ2-1): DGGITQSPKYLFRKEGQNVTLSCEQNLNHDAMYWYRQDPGQGLRLIYYSQIVNDFQKGDIAEGYSVSREKKESFPLTVTSAQKNPTAFYLCASSTQRGRYEQFFGPGTRLTVL.

In this sample, this clone turned up once. This chain connects TRBV7-6 to TRBJ1-1; maybe TRBD1 (6 bases). The germline V gene has CDR1 SGHVS and CDR2 FNYEAQ. The CDR3 loop spans 13 amino acids. Trimming shortened V by 2 bases and J by 4 bases, and 8 bases separated the two germline ends. This chain's CDR3 is CASSLSGATEAFF. CDR3 DNA sequence: TGTGCCAGCAGCTTATCAGGGGCCACTGAAGCTTTCTTT.

This sequence joins TRBV11-1 and TRBJ2-7; 8 bases match TRBD1. The CDR3 sequence is 16 residues long. V lost 5 bases to trimming and J lost 2 bases; unmatched junction nucleotides: 11. Germline V gene data show CDR1 as SGHAT and CDR2 as FQDESV (reference sequence). The CDR3 spells CASSPKVAGQAYEQYF. In nucleotides, the CDR3 is TGTGCCAGCAGCCCAAAGGTGGCGGGACAGGCCTACGAGCAGTACTTC.

This clone appeared once. The CDR3 sequence is CASRDQKGLARRETQYF. The CDR3 DNA reads TGTGCCAGCAGAGACCAAAAGGGACTAGCGAGACGTGAGACCCAGTACTTC. J is TRBJ2-5 and V is TRBV28; 10 bases map to TRBD2. The CDR3 runs 17 residues. Germline V gene data show CDR1 as MDHEN and CDR2 as SYDVKM. Germline trimming cut 6 bases from V and 5 bases from J; bases unmatched to any gene: 15.

The chain employs TRBV7-2 and TRBJ1-2; 7 nucleotides align to TRBD1. Germline assignment: CDR1 SGHTA and CDR2 FQGNSA. The CDR3 is 13 amino acids. Trimming took 4 bases from V and 7 from J; bases not matched to a gene: 6. CDR3 region: CASSSTGHRGYTF. CDR3 DNA sequence: TGTGCCAGCAGCTCGACAGGGCACCGTGGCTACACCTTC.

The chain employs TRBV19 and TRBJ1-1, with D uncertain. CDR1 LNHDA and CDR2 SQIVND come from the germline V gene (reference sequence). The CDR3 covers 17 residues. V dropped 6 bases and J dropped 1 base, with 21 bases sitting between them. This CDR3 reads CASREGGNRRPNTEAFF. Written as DNA, the CDR3 is TGTGCCAGTAGAGAAGGCGGAAACCGTCGGCCGAACACTGAAGCTTTCTTT.

As concerns this clone: This CDR3 is also generated by other DNA sequences in the sample. The chain employs TRBV6-5 and TRBJ1-3; the D gene is possibly TRBD1 (5 bases). V gave up 0 bases and J gave up 1 base, with 7 bases separating them. The CDR3 covers 15 residues. The germline CDR1 and CDR2 sequences are MNHEY and SVGAGI. The DNA of the CDR3 is TGTGCCAGCAGTTACTCGGAGGGGTCTGGAAACACCATATATTTT. Translating gives CASSYSEGSGNTIYF.

The J gene is TRBJ1-2, the V gene TRBV12-3 or TRBV12-4; 9 nucleotides agree with TRBD1. This CDR3 has 13 residues. V dropped 7 bases and J dropped 4; count of bases not matched to a gene: 4. This CDR3 is CASTETGGYGYTF. The CDR3 DNA sequence: TGTGCCAGCACCGAGACAGGGGGCTATGGCTACACCTTC.

CDR3 region: CASRTGTWTTEAFF. For the CDR3, the DNA is TGTGCCAGCAGAACAGGGACGTGGACTACTGAAGCTTTCTTT. The J gene is TRBJ1-1, the V gene TRBV11-2; a possible D gene is TRBD1 (6 bases). V lost 6 bases and J lost 5, with 16 bases in between. Germline CDR1 is SGHAT and CDR2 is FQNNGV. This CDR3 is 14 amino acids long. Variable domain in full (rest from reference TRBV11-2 and TRBJ1-1): EAGVAQSPRYKIIEKRQSVAFWCNPISGHATLYWYQQILGQGPKLLIQFQNNGVVDDSQLPKDRFSAERLKGVDSTLKIQPAKLEDSAVYLCASRTGTWTTEAFFGQGTRLTVV.

This rearrangement joins TRBV11-2 to TRBJ2-5; TRBD1 matches at 8 bases. With V trimmed by 1 base and J by 4 bases, 8 bases remained unmatched. The CDR3 loop spans 16 amino acids. The V gene's germline CDR1 is SGHAT and CDR2 FQNNGV. The CDR3 is CASSLASQGAGETQYF. CDR3 nucleotides: TGTGCCAGCAGCTTAGCCTCCCAGGGGGCCGGAGAGACCCAGTACTTC.

The chain has TRBV29-1 and TRBJ1-2; TRBD1 agrees at 8 bases. There are 13 residues in the CDR3. The V gene end was trimmed by 4 bases and the J gene end by 5 bases; junction bases not matched to a gene: 6. Per the germline V gene, CDR1 is SQVTM and CDR2 is ANQGSEA. The CDR3 spells CSVVRDRSYGYTF. The CDR3 nucleotides are TGCAGCGTTGTTAGGGACAGGTCTTATGGCTACACCTTC.

The chain has TRBV2 and TRBJ2-3, with D unclear. Trimming shortened V by 8 bases and J by 0 bases, and 6 bases separated the two germline ends. Per germline, CDR1 SNHLY and CDR2 FYNNEI. This CDR3 contains 12 residues. The CDR3 nucleotides read TGTGCCAGCGGGCAGAGCACAGATACGCAGTATTTT. This sequence encodes CASGQSTDTQYF.

V is TRBV7-2 and J is TRBJ2-1; D possibly corresponds to TRBD2 (7 bases). V lost 5 bases and J lost 4, with 21 bases in between. The CDR3 sequence is 17 residues long. Germline V gene lookup returns CDR1 SGHTA and CDR2 FQGNSA. CDR3 amino acids: CASSGPGGHRGYNEQFF. CDR3 nucleotides: TGTGCCAGCAGCGGCCCGGGGGGACACCGGGGTTACAATGAGCAGTTCTTC. Looking up the rest from reference TRBV7-2 and TRBJ2-1 gives the full variable domain: GAGVSQSPSNKVTEKGKDVELRCDPISGHTALYWYRQSLGQGLEFLIYFQGNSAPDKSGLPSDRFSAERTGGSVSTLTIQRTQQEDSAVYLCASSGPGGHRGYNEQFFGPGTRLTVL.

This chain connects TRBV19 to TRBJ2-7, with D unresolved. The V gene lost 8 bases and the J gene lost 0 bases, with 17 bases spanning the gap. Germline V gene lookup returns CDR1 LNHDA and CDR2 SQIVND (reference sequence). The CDR3 spans 15 residues. The CDR3 reads CASGEAAGYSYEQYF. CDR3 DNA: TGTGCCAGTGGCGAGGCGGCCGGCTACTCCTACGAGCAGTACTTC.

This chain uses TRBV28 with TRBJ1-5; D may be TRBD1 (6 bases). This CDR3 spans 17 amino acids. Germline assignment: CDR1 MDHEN and CDR2 SYDVKM. The ends were cut back, 5 bases at V and 3 bases at J, with 20 bases in the middle. Written as DNA, the CDR3 is TGTGCCAGCAGTACCTCCTTCAGGGGAAGGAACAATCAGCCCCAGCATTTT. Its protein product is CASSTSFRGRNNQPQHF. Full variable domain (rest looked up from reference TRBV28 and TRBJ1-5): DVKVTQSSRYLVKRTGEKVFLECVQDMDHENMFWYRQDPGLGLRLIYFSYDVKMKEKGDIPEGYSVSREKKERFSLILESASTNQTSMYLCASSTSFRGRNNQPQHFGDGTRLSIL.

The rearrangement joins TRBV5-5 to TRBJ1-1, with a possible D match to TRBD1 (5 bases). Deletions cut 2 bases from V and 0 bases from J, with 11 bases between. This CDR3 is 15 amino acids long. Per germline, CDR1 SGHKS and CDR2 YYEKEE (reference sequence). The chain's CDR3 is CASSFREGMNTEAFF. The CDR3 DNA reads TGTGCCAGCAGCTTTAGGGAGGGGATGAACACTGAAGCTTTCTTT.

This chain connects TRBV19 to TRBJ1-2, with a weak D call TRBD1 (6 bases). The CDR3 length is 14 residues. Germline V gene lookup returns CDR1 LNHDA and CDR2 SQIVND (reference sequence). The ends were cut back, 6 bases at V and 7 bases at J, with 18 bases in the middle. CDR3 nucleotide sequence: TGTGCCAGTAGCCTAACCGGGACAAGTACTGGCTACACCTTC. Protein sequence: CASSLTGTSTGYTF.

The V gene is TRBV9, the J gene TRBJ1-4; TRBD1 agrees at 8 bases. The CDR3 is 17 amino acids. V dropped 2 bases and J dropped 1; count of bases not matched to a gene: 7. Per the germline V gene, CDR1 is SGDLS and CDR2 is YYNGEE. Here the CDR3 reads CASSVRTGTGTNEKLFF. The CDR3 nucleotides read TGTGCCAGCAGCGTCCGGACAGGGACCGGAACTAATGAAAAACTGTTTTTT.

A word on this clone: This likely comes from a read error, as the CDR3 has no conserved phenylalanine or tryptophan at its end. The limits of the CDR3 on the DNA are not certain, so only TCRdb's listed CDR3 is given. J is TRBJ1-2 and V is TRBV28. The CDR3 adds up to 10 amino acids, both ends counted. The germline gives CDR1 MDHEN, CDR2 SYDVKM. CDR3 residues: CASSGSFFST.